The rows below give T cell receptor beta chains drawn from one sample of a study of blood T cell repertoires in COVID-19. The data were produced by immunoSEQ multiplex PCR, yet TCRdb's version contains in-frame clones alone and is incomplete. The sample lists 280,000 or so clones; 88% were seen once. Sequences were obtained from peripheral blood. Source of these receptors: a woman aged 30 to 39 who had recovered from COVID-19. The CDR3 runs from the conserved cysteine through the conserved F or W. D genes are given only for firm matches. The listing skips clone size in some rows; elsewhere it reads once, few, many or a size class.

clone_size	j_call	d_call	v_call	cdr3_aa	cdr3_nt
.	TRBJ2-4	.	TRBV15	CATNDLAKNIQYF	TGTGCCACGAATGACTTAGCCAAAAACATTCAGTACTTC
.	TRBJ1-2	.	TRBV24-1	CATSASVGQMGYTF	TGTGCCACCAGTGCATCCGTCGGACAGATGGGCTACACCTTC
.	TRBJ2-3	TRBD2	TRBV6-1	CASSERGLAGLGSTDTQYF	TGTGCCAGCAGTGAAAGGGGACTAGCGGGGCTCGGAAGCACAGATACGCAGTATTTT
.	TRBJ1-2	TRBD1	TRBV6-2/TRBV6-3	CASSRHDRADVDGYTF	TGTGCCAGCAGTCGGCATGACAGGGCTGATGTCGATGGCTACACCTTC
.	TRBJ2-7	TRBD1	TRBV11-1	CASSLTGASYEQYF	TGTGCCAGCAGCTTAACAGGGGCCTCCTACGAGCAGTACTTC
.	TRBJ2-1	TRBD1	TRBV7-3	CASNRDRRYNEQFF	TGTGCCAGCAACCGGGACAGGCGCTACAATGAGCAGTTCTTC
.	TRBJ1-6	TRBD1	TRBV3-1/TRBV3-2	CASSQDRTGGYNSPLHF	TGTGCCAGCAGCCAAGACAGGACAGGGGGCTATAATTCACCCCTCCACTTT
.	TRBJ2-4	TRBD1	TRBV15	CATSRDRLEQGGIQYF	TGTGCCACCAGCAGAGATCGACTGGAACAGGGGGGCATTCAGTACTTC
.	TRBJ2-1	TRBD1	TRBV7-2	CASSSDRVNEQFF	TGTGCCAGCAGCTCGGACAGGGTCAATGAGCAGTTCTTC
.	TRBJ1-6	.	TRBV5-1	CASRGGENSPLHF	TGCGCCAGCCGCGGGGGTGAGAATTCACCCCTCCACTTT
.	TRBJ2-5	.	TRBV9	CASSRGISIETQYF	TGTGCCAGCAGCAGGGGGATAAGTATAGAGACCCAGTACTTC
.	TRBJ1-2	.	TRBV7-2	CASSLPQDYGYTF	TGTGCCAGCAGCTTACCCCAGGATTATGGCTACACCTTC
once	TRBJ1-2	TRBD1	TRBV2	CASRRQGDGYTF	TGTGCCAGCAGACGACAGGGGGATGGCTACACCTTC
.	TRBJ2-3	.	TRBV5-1	CASSWNRDSNVADTQYF	TGCGCCAGCAGCTGGAACCGGGACTCGAATGTTGCAGATACGCAGTATTTT
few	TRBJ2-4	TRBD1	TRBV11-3	CASSVGGTGTNIQYF	TGTGCCAGCAGCGTGGGCGGGACAGGCACAAACATTCAGTACTTC
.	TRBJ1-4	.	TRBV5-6	CASSSFARGTNEKLFF	TGTGCCAGCAGCTCGTTTGCTCGGGGAACTAATGAAAAACTGTTTTTT
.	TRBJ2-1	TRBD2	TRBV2	CASSEQRGNYNEQFF	TGTGCCAGCAGTGAACAGCGGGGGAACTACAATGAGCAGTTCTTC